One sample yielded the 26 T cell receptor beta chains listed below, sequenced in a study of CD4 T cells in relation to SARS-CoV-2 and coronaviruses (dated by TCRdb to the early 2020s). Receptor amplification or capture employed the immunoSEQ multiplex PCR assay. The source is immuneACCESS, and TCRdb retained only in-frame sequences with V and J called. Part of the clones is not carried over; for the studies checked, unresolved V genes explain less than half of this, and the remainder is unexplained. This sample comprises 35,000 to 40,000 clones, approximately 85% of them detected only once. The ten most abundant clones make up about 3% of the sample. Sample: memory CD4+ T cells from PBMCs. What this sample's cell subset or site label stands for: memory (non-naive) CD4+ T cells. Receptor source: an adult with COVID-19.

The chain links TRBV24-1 to TRBJ2-7, with D perhaps TRBD1 (5 bases). V lost 6 bases and J 5 bases, leaving 7 bases between the germline ends. The CDR3 covers 11 residues. The germline gives CDR1 KGHDR, CDR2 SFDVKD. This CDR3 reads CATSQGNEQYF. Written as DNA, the CDR3 is TGTGCCACCAGTCAGGGAAACGAGCAGTACTTC.

This clone has a handful of counts. V gene TRBV30 combines with J gene TRBJ2-2, with D perhaps matching TRBD2 (6 bases). CDR3 length: 15 residues. The V and J ends lost 3 bases and 2 bases respectively, with 13 bases between them. Germline lookup yields CDR1 GTSNPN and CDR2 SVGIG (reference sequence). CDR3 in DNA: TGTGCCTGGAGGCCGGGCGGGGCCAACACCGGGGAGCTGTTTTTT. Protein product: CAWRPGGANTGELFF. Drawing the rest from reference TRBV30 and TRBJ2-2, the complete variable domain is SQTIHQWPATLVQPVGSPLSLECTVEGTSNPNLYWYRQAAGRGLQLLFYSVGIGQISSEVPQNLSASRPQDRQFILSSKKLLLSDSGFYLCAWRPGGANTGELFFGEGSRLTVL.

This rearrangement joins TRBV18 to TRBJ1-1, with D unresolved. V gave up 2 bases and J gave up 1 base, with 11 bases separating them. The CDR3 length is 15 residues. The germline V gene has CDR1 KGHSH and CDR2 LQKENI. CDR3 nucleotide sequence: TGTGCCAGCTCACCATCGGAGGCGAGGAACACTGAAGCTTTCTTT. Amino acids: CASSPSEARNTEAFF.

This chain uses TRBV5-1 with TRBJ1-4; no firm D call. This CDR3 is built from 16 residues. The germline V gene encodes CDR1 SGHRS and CDR2 YFSETQ. Trimming shortened V by 0 bases and J by 6 bases, and 15 bases separated the two germline ends. CDR3 sequence reads: CASSLAPGHQHEKLFF. As DNA, the CDR3 is TGCGCCAGCAGCTTGGCACCGGGCCATCAACATGAAAAACTGTTTTTT.

This clone was recorded once. The chain has TRBV7-6 and TRBJ2-1; no clear D. Germline CDR1 reads SGHVS; CDR2 reads FNYEAQ. This CDR3 comprises 16 residues. Trimming took off 1 base at V and 0 bases at J, with 10 bases between the two ends. For the CDR3, the DNA is TGTGCCAGCAGCTTAGGGATGCAGAGCTCCTACAATGAGCAGTTCTTC. Translation: CASSLGMQSSYNEQFF. Using reference TRBV7-6 and TRBJ2-1 for the parts outside the CDR3, the full variable domain is GAGVSQSPRYKVTKRGQDVALRCDPISGHVSLYWYRQALGQGPEFLTYFNYEAQQDKSGLPNDRFSAERPEGSISTLTIQRTEQRDSAMYRCASSLGMQSSYNEQFFGPGTRLTVL.

V and J are TRBV5-1 and TRBJ2-7; 8 bases map to TRBD2. V shed 2 bases, J shed 7 bases, and the junction held 20 bases outside the gene matches. From germline, CDR1 is SGHRS and CDR2 YFSETQ. CDR3 size: 18 residues. CDR3 sequence (DNA): TGCGCCAGCAGCTTTATTTCCTCGAGCGGGAGCGCTTCGTATGAGCAGTACTTC. Translated: CASSFISSSGSASYEQYF.

The gene calls are TRBV28 and TRBJ2-2; D remains ambiguous. Germline assignment: CDR1 MDHEN and CDR2 SYDVKM. V lost 5 bases and J 4 bases, leaving 5 bases between the germline ends. The CDR3 is made up of 12 amino acids. As DNA, the CDR3 is TGTGCCAGCAGTGTAGCCACCGGGGAGCTGTTTTTT. Translated: CASSVATGELFF.

The chain carries TRBV25-1 and TRBJ2-5; TRBD1 is a possible D gene (6 bases). The germline V and J ends were trimmed by 8 bases and 0 bases, with 13 bases remaining between them. There are 14 residues in the CDR3. Germline assignment: CDR1 MGHDK and CDR2 SYGVNS. The CDR3 protein is CASSERGYQETQYF. The CDR3 DNA reads as TGTGCCAGCTCCGAGAGGGGGTACCAAGAGACCCAGTACTTC. The complete variable domain, with remaining parts taken from reference TRBV25-1 and TRBJ2-5, reads EADIYQTPRYLVIGTGKKITLECSQTMGHDKMYWYQQDPGMELHLIHYSYGVNSTEKGDLSSESTVSRIRTEHFPLTLESARPSHTSQYLCASSERGYQETQYFGPGTRLLVL.

This clone was observed a single time. The chain employs TRBV7-9 and TRBJ2-4; D is unclear. Germline V gene data show CDR1 as SEHNR and CDR2 as FQNEAQ (reference sequence). Trimming cost V 5 bases and J 0 bases, with 11 bases left between them. This CDR3 region has 15 residues. The CDR3 DNA is TGTGCCAGCAGCCAAGGGTCCTTAGCCAAAAACATTCAGTACTTC. This gives the protein CASSQGSLAKNIQYF.

The rearrangement joins TRBV15 to TRBJ2-1; 8 bases map to TRBD2. V was clipped by 4 bases and J by 2 bases; unmatched bases: 7. The germline gives CDR1 LNHNV, CDR2 YYDKDF (reference sequence). The CDR3 has 16 amino acids. CDR3 loop: CATSTSTGGPYNEQFF. The CDR3 nucleotides read TGTGCCACCAGCACATCAACGGGAGGGCCCTACAATGAGCAGTTCTTC.

The chain employs TRBV27 and TRBJ2-6; unclear D gene. Germline CDR1 reads MNHEY; CDR2 reads SMNVEV (reference sequence). The length of the CDR3 is 14 residues. Between the trimmed V and J ends, which lost 6 bases and 2 bases, there was a span of 8 bases. The CDR3 bases are TGTGCCAGCAGCGGGCGCACTGGGGCCAACGTCCTGACTTTC. Translating gives CASSGRTGANVLTF.

The J gene is TRBJ2-7, the V gene TRBV5-4; D might be TRBD1 or TRBD2, each matching 5 bases. The germline V gene encodes CDR1 SGHNT and CDR2 YYREEE (reference sequence). CDR3 length: 15 residues. Trimming removed 4 bases at V and 3 bases at J, with 17 bases between. DNA of the CDR3: TGTGCCAGCAGCGGTCAGTCGAGGGGCAGCTACGAGCAGTACTTC. Amino acid sequence: CASSGQSRGSYEQYF. Complete variable domain (other parts from reference TRBV5-4 and TRBJ2-7): ETGVTQSPTHLIKTRGQQVTLRCSSQSGHNTVSWYQQALGQGPQFIFQYYREEENGRGNFPPRFSGLQFPNYSSELNVNALELDDSALYLCASSGQSRGSYEQYFGPGTRLTVT.

J is TRBJ1-1 and V is TRBV11-2; D not resolved. Deletions cut 6 bases from V and 6 bases from J, with 14 bases between. CDR1 SGHAT and CDR2 FQNNGV come from the germline V gene. The CDR3 has 13 amino acids. CDR3 nucleotides: TGTGCCAGCAGACCAACAGTGTGGGCTGAAGCTTTCTTT. Translated: CASRPTVWAEAFF.

This clone was seen a few times. The rearrangement links TRBV7-9 to TRBJ2-7; the match to TRBD2 covers 8 bases. CDR1 and CDR2 from the germline V gene are SEHNR and FQNEAQ (reference sequence). This CDR3 region has 15 residues. V lost 6 bases, J lost 2 bases, and 9 bases stayed unmatched. Here the CDR3 reads CASRDTSGLPYEQYF. DNA for the CDR3: TGTGCCAGCAGGGATACTAGCGGACTACCCTACGAGCAGTACTTC.

V usage is TRBV7-8 and J usage is TRBJ1-1; D unresolved. CDR3 length equals 20 residues. Germline CDR1 and CDR2: SGHVS and FQNEAQ. The V gene lost 2 bases and the J gene lost 0 bases, with 25 bases spanning the gap. The CDR3 bases are TGTGCCAGCAGCTTACTCCTACCCCGTGTGACACAAAAATTGAACACTGAAGCTTTCTTT. Protein product: CASSLLLPRVTQKLNTEAFF.

This chain joins TRBV6-5 and TRBJ2-2, with TRBD2 matching 8 bases. Losses at the gene ends were 6 bases for V and 6 bases for J; bases not matched to a gene: 6. CDR1 is MNHEY and CDR2 is SVGAGI in the germline V gene. There are 14 residues in the CDR3. The CDR3 loop is CASSPGRVAGELFF. Here the CDR3 DNA reads TGTGCCAGCAGCCCCGGGAGGGTCGCCGGGGAGCTGTTTTTT.

The genes are TRBV6-2 or TRBV6-3 and TRBJ2-7; unclear D gene. The CDR3 length is 14 residues. Germline values: CDR1 MNHEY, CDR2 SVGEGT. V lost 5 bases and J 2 bases, leaving 13 bases between the germline ends. The chain's CDR3 is CASSATNRAYEQYF. The CDR3 coding sequence is TGTGCCAGCAGTGCCACCAACAGAGCCTACGAGCAGTACTTC.

This clone has more than one count but fewer than ten. The chain employs TRBV28 and TRBJ1-5; D gene unclear. Germline V gene sequence: CDR1 MDHEN, CDR2 SYDVKM. CDR3 length: 14 amino acids. V was shortened by 3 bases and J by 6 bases, with 12 bases between the two germline ends. CDR3: CASSFTVTTQPQHF. CDR3 DNA sequence: TGTGCCAGCAGTTTTACCGTAACCACTCAGCCCCAGCATTTT.

The table lists this clone with a few counts. The V and J genes are TRBV6-1 and TRBJ2-7; 7 bases are shared with TRBD2. The CDR3 spans 14 residues. Looked up from germline, CDR1 is MNHNS and CDR2 is SASEGT. Trimming at V came to 6 bases and at J to 4 bases, leaving 9 bases not matched to a gene. CDR3: CASRVSGTMYEQYF. CDR3 bases: TGTGCCAGCAGGGTAAGCGGGACGATGTACGAGCAGTACTTC.

CDR3 in DNA: TGTGCCAGCAGCTCCGGACTTTCCGAGGGCACTGAAGCTTTCTTT. It yields the protein CASSSGLSEGTEAFF. The chain joins TRBV11-3 to TRBJ1-1; D gene ambiguous. The CDR3 is 15 amino acids. Germline V gene data show CDR1 as SGHNT and CDR2 as YENEEA. Trimming removed 4 bases from V and 4 bases from J, with 16 bases in between.

The chain couples TRBV5-6 to TRBJ2-3, with TRBD2 matching over 11 bases. The J segment lost 1 base and the V segment lost 4 bases, leaving 5 bases of the junction unmatched. The CDR3 loop spans 16 amino acids. CDR1 is SGHDT and CDR2 is YYEEEE in the germline V gene. The chain's CDR3 is CASSIAGGSGTDTQYF. The CDR3 coding sequence is TGTGCCAGCAGCATAGCGGGAGGGTCTGGCACAGATACGCAGTATTTT. Supplemented by reference TRBV5-6 and TRBJ2-3, the full variable domain reads DAGVTQSPTHLIKTRGQQVTLRCSPKSGHDTVSWYQQALGQGPQFIFQYYEEEERQRGNFPDRFSGHQFPNYSSELNVNALLLGDSALYLCASSIAGGSGTDTQYFGPGTRLTVL.

The rearrangement uses TRBV4-2 and TRBJ2-3; TRBD1 matches at 7 bases. Losses at the gene ends were 0 bases for V and 0 bases for J; bases not matched to a gene: 0. CDR1 LGHNA and CDR2 YNFKEQ come from the germline V gene. The CDR3 has 15 amino acids. The chain's CDR3 is CASSQDRGSTDTQYF. CDR3 nucleotides: TGTGCCAGCAGCCAAGACAGGGGGAGCACAGATACGCAGTATTTT.

The table lists this clone with a few counts. This chain uses TRBV5-5 with TRBJ2-3; 13 nucleotides align to TRBD2. J gave up 7 bases and V 1 base, and 12 bases lay outside the gene matches. This CDR3 is built from 18 residues. CDR1 SGHKS and CDR2 YYEKEE come from the germline V gene (reference sequence). CDR3 in amino acids: CASSLFSAGTSGMNTQYF. As DNA, the CDR3 is TGTGCCAGCAGCTTGTTTTCGGCCGGGACTAGCGGGATGAATACGCAGTATTTT. Combining the CDR3 with reference TRBV5-5 and TRBJ2-3 gives the whole variable domain DAGVTQSPTHLIKTRGQQVTLRCSPISGHKSVSWYQQVLGQGPQFIFQYYEKEERGRGNFPDRFSARQFPNYSSELNVNALLLGDSALYLCASSLFSAGTSGMNTQYFGPGTRLTVL.

The chain couples TRBV4-1 to TRBJ1-4; no clear D gene. The germline CDR1 and CDR2 sequences are MGHRA and YSYEKL. Trimming removed 3 bases from V and 8 bases from J, with 10 bases in between. CDR3 size: 13 residues. In DNA, the CDR3 is TGCGCCAGCAGCCAGTTAACCAGGGAAAAACTGTTTTTT. It specifies CASSQLTREKLFF.

CDR3 nucleotides: TGCGCCAGCAGCCAATCCGACAGGTCTACAGATACGCAGTATTTT. This sequence encodes CASSQSDRSTDTQYF. This chain links TRBV4-3 with TRBJ2-3; possibly TRBD1 for D (6 bases). The V gene's germline CDR1 is LGHNA and CDR2 YSLEER. V lost 2 bases to trimming and J lost 3 bases, with 12 bases between them. CDR3 length: 15 amino acids.

The chain couples TRBV3-1 (or the pseudogene TRBV3-2) to TRBJ2-2, with D possibly matching TRBD1 (6 bases). This CDR3 contains 15 residues. The V gene's germline CDR1 is LGHDT and CDR2 YNNKEL (reference sequence). With 2 bases removed from V and 7 bases from J, the gap between germline ends came to 14 bases. The CDR3 here is CASSQTGSPNGELFF. The CDR3, as DNA: TGTGCCAGCAGCCAAACAGGGTCGCCTAACGGGGAGCTGTTTTTT.